Each of the 3 T cell receptor beta chains below was sequenced from the same sample in a study of cytomegalovirus exposure and HLA in healthy donors (dated by TCRdb to 2016 to 2017). Library method: the immunoSEQ multiplex PCR assay. TCRdb's version of the immuneACCESS table is confined to in-frame rearrangements and falls short of the full clone set. An unresolved V gene accounts for under half of the shortfall where checked; the remainder is of unknown origin. The sample table records 250,000 to 400,000 clones; roughly 87% of these occur just once. The top ten clonotypes cover around 0.88% of the sample. Sequenced sample: PBMCs. All receptors derive from a man aged 25-45 years in good health and CMV-seronegative.

The chain joins TRBV27 to TRBJ2-6, with D possibly being TRBD2 (6 bases). The CDR3 is made up of 16 amino acids. The V and J ends lost 1 base and 3 bases respectively, with 10 bases between them. Germline-derived CDR1 and CDR2 are MNHEY and SMNVEV (reference sequence). In DNA, the CDR3 is TGTGCCAGCAGTTTATGGGGGGAAAGTGGGGCCAACGTCCTGACTTTC. Encoded protein: CASSLWGESGANVLTF.

The genes are TRBV6-6 and TRBJ1-3, with 9 nucleotides matching TRBD1. The CDR3 is 16 residues long. V lost 6 bases to trimming and J lost 1 base; unmatched junction nucleotides: 7. Germline V lookup: CDR1 MNHNY, CDR2 SVGAGI (reference sequence). CDR3 DNA: TGTGCCAGCAGGGGACAGGGTATAGGGTCTGGAAACACCATATATTTT. It translates to CASRGQGIGSGNTIYF.

This clone was found once. The chain is built from TRBV18 and TRBJ1-1, with 10 bases identical to TRBD1. The germline V gene encodes CDR1 KGHSH and CDR2 LQKENI. The CDR3 runs 16 residues. The trim removed 5 bases at V and 0 bases at J, leaving 6 bases unmatched. Here the CDR3 reads CASSSVGTGVNTEAFF. The CDR3 DNA is TGTGCCAGCTCATCCGTTGGGACAGGGGTGAACACTGAAGCTTTCTTT.